This is a list of T cell receptor beta chains from one sample in a study of T cells after yellow fever vaccination. TCRdb passed the 5' RACE reads through MiXCR, listing each CDR3 protein once. The data show under 600,000 distinct CDR3 sequences, about 14% seen once. The input for sequencing was PBMCs, taken on the day of the yellow fever booster vaccination. These receptors were taken from a man aged 25-40 years who received the YFV17D yellow fever vaccine. Both conserved end residues are part of each CDR3. The D gene is left open where the match is weak. Part of the rows lack a size; the others show once, few, many or a class for expanded clones.

j_call	d_call	clone_size	v_call	cdr3_aa	cdr3_nt
TRBJ2-7	NA	few	TRBV9	CASSVTGQGTYEQYF	TGTGCCAGCAGCGTAACGGGGCAGGGCACCTACGAGCAGTACTTC
TRBJ1-4	NA	NA	TRBV19	CASRETGTNEKLFF	TGTGCCAGTCGTGAAACAGGGACTAATGAAAAACTGTTTTTT
TRBJ1-1	NA	NA	TRBV4-1	CASSMAGREAFF	TGCGCCAGCAGTATGGCAGGGAGGGAAGCTTTCTTT
TRBJ2-2	NA	NA	TRBV20-1	CSARDLAQNTGELFF	TGCAGTGCTAGAGATCTCGCACAGAACACCGGGGAGCTGTTTTTT
TRBJ2-1	NA	NA	TRBV7-8	CASSLRVGLVSYNEQFF	TGTGCCAGCAGCTTAAGGGTCGGACTGGTCTCCTACAATGAGCAGTTCTTC
TRBJ2-7	TRBD1	NA	TRBV27	CASSLGTGTTYEQYF	TGTGCCAGCAGTTTAGGGACAGGGACAACCTACGAGCAGTACTTC
TRBJ2-1	TRBD2	once	TRBV19	CASTPGTSANNEQFF	TGTGCCAGTACCCCCGGGACTAGCGCTAACAATGAGCAGTTCTTC
TRBJ2-7	NA	few	TRBV6-2/TRBV6-3	CASSPNGNHEQYF	TGTGCCAGCAGCCCCAACGGTAATCACGAGCAGTACTTC
TRBJ1-2	TRBD1	many	TRBV29-1	CSDDSTGGYGYTF	TGCAGCGATGACAGCACAGGGGGCTATGGCTACACCTTC
TRBJ2-5	NA	NA	TRBV7-9	CASRGPFGETQYF	TGTGCCAGCAGAGGGCCTTTCGGGGAGACCCAGTACTTC
TRBJ2-7	TRBD2	many	TRBV5-1	CASSLRLAGVDEQYF	TGCGCCAGCAGCCTTCGACTAGCGGGAGTTGACGAGCAGTACTTC
TRBJ2-5	TRBD2	once	TRBV24-1	CATSDSTSGRVETQYF	TGTGCCACCAGTGACTCTACTAGCGGGAGGGTGGAGACCCAGTACTTC
TRBJ2-3	NA	many	TRBV27	CASSFSSTDTQYF	TGTGCCAGCAGCTTCTCCTCCACAGATACGCAGTATTTT
TRBJ2-3	NA	many	TRBV5-6	CASSLSRGPDTQYF	TGTGCCAGCAGCTTGAGCCGAGGCCCAGATACGCAGTATTTT
TRBJ2-3	NA	few	TRBV7-2	CASSQARGSTDTQYF	TGTGCCAGCAGCCAGGCCAGGGGAAGCACAGATACGCAGTATTTT
TRBJ1-4	NA	many	TRBV7-2	CASSPQSGRGMEKLFF	TGTGCCAGCAGCCCGCAATCAGGGAGAGGGATGGAAAAACTGTTTTTT
TRBJ2-3	NA	NA	TRBV27	CASSLSVALGDTQYF	TGTGCCAGCAGTTTATCGGTGGCACTGGGAGATACGCAGTATTTT
TRBJ1-1	TRBD1	NA	TRBV5-8	CASSSTGGGFIAFF	TGTGCCAGCAGCTCGACAGGGGGCGGATTCATAGCTTTCTTT
TRBJ2-2	NA	few	TRBV11-2	CASSTLFGELFF	TGTGCCAGCAGCACCCTTTTCGGGGAGCTGTTTTTT
TRBJ2-2	TRBD2	once	TRBV28	CASSLLAGVSTGELFF	TGTGCCAGCAGTTTGTTAGCGGGAGTTAGCACCGGGGAGCTGTTTTTT
TRBJ2-1	NA	NA	TRBV12-3/TRBV12-4	CAFCQYNLQGAPYNEQFF	TGTGCCTTCTGCCAATACAACCTACAGGGAGCCCCTTACAATGAGCAGTTCTTC
TRBJ2-5	TRBD2	NA	TRBV9	CASSVARLANQETQYF	TGTGCCAGCAGCGTAGCTCGACTAGCGAACCAAGAGACCCAGTACTTC
TRBJ1-4	NA	few	TRBV12-3/TRBV12-4	CASEGPNNEKLFF	TGTGCCAGCGAAGGACCGAATAATGAAAAACTGTTTTTT
TRBJ2-1	TRBD2	NA	TRBV12-3/TRBV12-4	CASSSFGAGYNEQFF	TGTGCCAGCAGCTCTTTCGGAGCGGGGTACAATGAGCAGTTCTTC
TRBJ1-4	TRBD1	NA	TRBV30	CAGRGQGIKLFF	TGTGCCGGTCGTGGACAGGGGATTAAACTGTTTTTT
TRBJ2-1	TRBD2	few	TRBV29-1	CSGGGGDEQFF	TGCAGCGGAGGCGGGGGGGATGAGCAGTTCTTC
TRBJ2-7	NA	many	TRBV29-1	CSVADGNNYEQYF	TGCAGCGTTGCGGACGGAAATAACTACGAGCAGTACTTC
TRBJ2-1	TRBD2	NA	TRBV24-1	CATSDPGLADNEQFF	TGTGCCACCAGTGACCCGGGACTAGCGGACAATGAGCAGTTCTTC
TRBJ2-3	NA	NA	TRBV28	CASSFIGSGGDTQYF	TGTGCCAGCAGTTTTATCGGGAGTGGAGGAGATACGCAGTATTTT
TRBJ2-2	NA	NA	TRBV12-3/TRBV12-4	CASSPRVGAGELFF	TGTGCCAGCAGTCCCCGAGTTGGGGCGGGGGAGCTGTTTTTT
TRBJ2-3	TRBD2	few	TRBV6-1	CASSASGGTYTQYF	TGTGCCAGCAGTGCTAGCGGGGGCACGTATACGCAGTATTTT
TRBJ1-1	NA	few	TRBV20-1	CSARGGASGEAFF	TGCAGTGCTAGGGGGGGGGCGAGTGGTGAAGCTTTCTTT
TRBJ1-1	NA	few	TRBV28	CASRAGAEAFF	TGTGCCAGCAGGGCCGGGGCTGAAGCTTTCTTT
TRBJ2-3	NA	NA	TRBV5-6	CASSSGSSRVTDTQYF	TGTGCCAGCAGCTCGGGGTCATCCCGAGTCACAGATACGCAGTATTTT
TRBJ2-3	NA	NA	TRBV7-9	CATPSLATIGGGTQYF	TGTGCCACCCCAAGTCTAGCGACGATTGGCGGCGGTACGCAGTATTTT
TRBJ2-3	NA	NA	TRBV30	CAWGLGLSTDTQYF	TGTGCCTGGGGCCTGGGCCTAAGCACAGATACGCAGTATTTT
TRBJ2-2	TRBD2	few	TRBV5-4	CASTPGGAASVGTGELFF	TGTGCCAGCACCCCGGGGGGGGCGGCTAGCGTCGGCACCGGGGAGCTGTTTTTT
TRBJ2-2	TRBD2	few	TRBV7-2	CASRDAGTSGNTGELFF	TGTGCCAGCAGAGACGCCGGGACTAGCGGGAACACCGGGGAGCTGTTTTTT
TRBJ2-1	NA	few	TRBV5-6	CASSLVSRVDEEQFF	TGTGCCAGCAGCTTGGTCTCCAGGGTGGATGAGGAGCAGTTCTTC
TRBJ2-5	NA	NA	TRBV20-1	CSASLARDKTQYF	TGCAGTGCTAGTCTAGCCAGGGACAAGACCCAGTACTTC
TRBJ2-7	TRBD1	NA	TRBV28	CASVGTAGYEQYF	TGTGCCAGCGTTGGGACAGCTGGGTACGAGCAGTACTTC
TRBJ2-7	NA	few	TRBV9	CASSVGGTSSYEQYF	TGTGCCAGCAGCGTAGGTGGCACCTCCTCCTACGAGCAGTACTTC
TRBJ2-3	NA	NA	TRBV6-5	CASSHRDLPNTQYF	TGTGCCAGCAGTCACCGGGACTTGCCCAATACGCAGTATTTT
TRBJ1-2	NA	NA	TRBV3-1	CASRGRGTLLSYTF	TGTGCCAGCAGGGGGAGGGGGACGCTGCTTAGCTACACCTTC
TRBJ2-1	TRBD2	many	TRBV7-2	CASSLEGARLAGEQFF	TGTGCCAGCAGCTTAGAGGGTGCTAGACTAGCGGGAGAGCAGTTCTTC
TRBJ2-7	TRBD2	NA	TRBV5-1	CASSPGLAGMNEQYF	TGCGCCAGCAGCCCGGGACTAGCGGGAATGAACGAGCAGTACTTC
TRBJ2-7	TRBD1	NA	TRBV5-6	CASSLVGTATSYEQYF	TGTGCCAGCAGCTTGGTTGGGACAGCCACCTCCTACGAGCAGTACTTC
TRBJ2-7	TRBD2	few	TRBV28	CASVLGGRSSYEQYF	TGTGCCAGCGTTCTGGGCGGGAGGAGCTCCTACGAGCAGTACTTC
TRBJ1-5	NA	few	TRBV20-1	CSATHPGQGVRQPQHF	TGCAGTGCTACACACCCCGGGCAGGGAGTGCGGCAGCCCCAGCATTTT
TRBJ2-5	TRBD2	NA	TRBV20-1	CSARDPRAGEVETQYF	TGCAGTGCTAGAGATCCACGAGCGGGAGAGGTAGAGACCCAGTACTTC
TRBJ2-7	TRBD2	few	TRBV7-2	CASSFSGMGYEQYF	TGTGCCAGCAGCTTTAGCGGGATGGGGTACGAGCAGTACTTC
TRBJ1-1	NA	few	TRBV7-2	CASSLRTSNTEAFF	TGTGCCAGCAGCTTAAGAACTTCGAACACTGAAGCTTTCTTT
TRBJ2-5	TRBD2	many	TRBV7-2	CASSLWGGGQETQYF	TGTGCCAGCAGCTTATGGGGGGGGGGGCAAGAGACCCAGTACTTC
TRBJ1-1	NA	once	TRBV6-2/TRBV6-3	CASSYGEGWPEAFF	TGTGCCAGCAGTTACGGGGAAGGGTGGCCTGAAGCTTTCTTT
TRBJ2-5	NA	NA	TRBV7-2	CASSTHRDMSSTQYF	TGTGCCAGCAGCACCCACCGGGACATGAGCAGTACCCAGTACTTC
TRBJ2-1	NA	NA	TRBV27	CASTYIATNEQFF	TGTGCCAGCACCTACATAGCGACCAATGAGCAGTTCTTC
TRBJ2-6	NA	NA	TRBV5-4	CASSLGPRQPQAVPSGANVLTF	TGTGCCAGCAGCTTGGGCCCTCGACAGCCGCAAGCCGTGCCCTCTGGGGCCAACGTCCTGACTTTC
TRBJ2-6	NA	NA	TRBV12-3/TRBV12-4	CASSARGALGANVLTF	TGTGCCAGCAGTGCCCGGGGAGCCCTTGGCGCCAACGTCCTGACTTTC
TRBJ2-7	TRBD2	NA	TRBV4-2	CASSPLAGWLPEQYF	TGTGCCAGCAGCCCCCTAGCGGGATGGCTCCCCGAGCAGTACTTC
TRBJ2-5	NA	few	TRBV25-1	CASSATRGAETQYF	TGTGCCAGCAGTGCAACCAGAGGGGCAGAGACCCAGTACTTC